This is a list of T cell receptor beta chains from one sample in a study of metastatic and nonmetastatic thyroid tumors. TCRdb reanalyzed the PCR reads with MiXCR. The top ten clones hold about 10% of a sample with some 20,000 clones, roughly 20% of them seen once. Sequenced input: tumor tissue. The receptors were sampled from a male donor with papillary thyroid cancer or a benign thyroid nodule (not recorded which). Some clones in this sample may be carry-over from other donors' samples. CDR3s include the opening cysteine and the closing phenylalanine or tryptophan. The D gene is left open where the match is weak. Only part of the rows carry a size: once, few, many, or a class if the clone is expanded.

TRBJ2-1,TRBD2,many,TRBV24-1,TGTGCCACCAGTGACCTTACAGCGGGATCCTACAATGAGCAGTTCTTC,CATSDLTAGSYNEQFF
TRBJ2-7,NA,few,TRBV27,TGTGCCAGCAGTCTCCTAGCGCGATCACTACCCTACGAGCAGTACTTC,CASSLLARSLPYEQYF
TRBJ2-2,NA,many,TRBV5-8,TGTGCCAGCAGCAATGGACCAACCGGGGAGCTGTTTTTT,CASSNGPTGELFF
TRBJ2-1,NA,NA,TRBV6-2/TRBV6-3,TGTGCCAGCGTCGAGGGCCCGCAGGTGCAGTTCTTC,CASVEGPQVQFF
TRBJ2-7,NA,few,TRBV27,TGTGCCAGCAGTTTATCAGGGGGCTACGAGCAGTACTTC,CASSLSGGYEQYF
TRBJ2-7,NA,many,TRBV5-6,TGTGCCAGCGGCTTAGGCGGGACGGCTACCTACGAGCAGTACTTC,CASGLGGTATYEQYF
TRBJ2-5,TRBD2,once,TRBV9,TGTGCCAGCAGCGCACTAGCGGGAGAGGTAGGGGAGACCCAGTACTTC,CASSALAGEVGETQYF
TRBJ2-3,NA,many,TRBV15,TGTGCCACCAGCAGAGATGATGCTAGCTCGCAGGCAGATACGCAGTATTTT,CATSRDDASSQADTQYF
TRBJ2-7,TRBD2,medium-sized,TRBV12-3/TRBV12-4,TGTGCCAGCAGCCCCGGGACTATCCTGGGGGAGCAGTACTTC,CASSPGTILGEQYF
TRBJ2-7,TRBD2,NA,TRBV20-1,TGCAGTGCTTGGACTAGCGGGGCCTACGAGCAGTACTTC,CSAWTSGAYEQYF
TRBJ1-5,TRBD1,many,TRBV28,TGTGCCAGCCGGGAGGGGGCCGGGCAGCCCCAGCATTTT,CASREGAGQPQHF
TRBJ2-3,NA,medium-sized,TRBV5-1,TGCGCCAGCAGCCTTAGCACAGATACGCAGTATTTT,CASSLSTDTQYF
TRBJ1-1,NA,many,TRBV29-1,TGCAGCGTTGATGCTTCAGGGGCGCGCACTGAAGCTTTCTTT,CSVDASGARTEAFF
TRBJ1-6,NA,many,TRBV27,TGTGCCAGCAGCCCACGAACCGCTACTCTGAATTCACCCCTCCACTTT,CASSPRTATLNSPLHF
TRBJ2-3,TRBD2,few,TRBV28,TGTGCCAGCAGTTGGGGGGGAGCGGGAGGGCTCGGAGATACGCAGTATTTT,CASSWGGAGGLGDTQYF
TRBJ2-7,NA,NA,TRBV7-2,TGTGCCAGCAGCTTAGGGCCAGGAAGATCGGTGGACTACGAGCAGTACTTC,CASSLGPGRSVDYEQYF
TRBJ2-7,NA,NA,TRBV11-2,TGTGCCAGCAGCTTTGATGCGGGCTTTTCGGTCTACGAGCAGTACTTC,CASSFDAGFSVYEQYF
TRBJ2-7,TRBD1,medium-sized,TRBV11-1,TGTGCCAGCAGCTTATTGGGGACAGTTAAGGACGAGCAGTACTTC,CASSLLGTVKDEQYF
TRBJ1-2,NA,once,TRBV5-4,TGTGCCAGCAGCAGAAGCAGTGTCAGGTCCTATGTCTACACCTTC,CASSRSSVRSYVYTF
TRBJ1-3,NA,few,TRBV28,TGTGCCAGTCAGGGTTTTGGAAACACCATATATTTT,CASQGFGNTIYF
TRBJ1-6,TRBD1,many,TRBV4-3,TGCGCCAGCAGCCAAGATCTAAGGACAGGGGGCGCTGGGTCACCCCTCCACTTT,CASSQDLRTGGAGSPLHF
TRBJ2-7,TRBD2,NA,TRBV7-8,TGTGCCAACATCTTACCGGGACTAGCGGGATACGAGCAGTACTTC,CANILPGLAGYEQYF
TRBJ1-6,TRBD1,once,TRBV5-6,TGTGCCAGCAGTACGACCGGGACAGGGGTATGGTCACCCCTCCACTTT,CASSTTGTGVWSPLHF
TRBJ1-2,TRBD1,once,TRBV7-2,TGTGCCAGCAGCTCGGGACAGAACATCGTGTATGGCTACACCTTC,CASSSGQNIVYGYTF
TRBJ1-4,NA,NA,TRBV5-4,TGTGCCAGCAGCCCACCCGGGGGGGCGGCTAATGAAAAACTGTTTTTT,CASSPPGGAANEKLFF
TRBJ2-7,NA,many,TRBV12-3/TRBV12-4,TGTGCCACCTCTAAATTCTATGGGTCCTACGAGCAGTACTTC,CATSKFYGSYEQYF
TRBJ1-1,NA,many,TRBV7-9,TGTGCCAGCAGCTTAGAAGGGCAGATGAACACTGAAGCTTTCTTT,CASSLEGQMNTEAFF
TRBJ2-7,NA,few,TRBV10-1,TGCGCCAGCAGTGATTTACCGGGACAGCAGTACTTC,CASSDLPGQQYF
TRBJ2-1,NA,many,TRBV20-1,TGCAGTGCTAGGGAACAGGGTCTGGACTACAATGAGCAGTTCTTC,CSAREQGLDYNEQFF
TRBJ1-5,NA,NA,TRBV11-2,TGTGCCAGCAGCTTCGGTGTCGGGGGTAGCAATCAGCCCCAGCATTTT,CASSFGVGGSNQPQHF
TRBJ2-7,NA,few,TRBV12-3/TRBV12-4,TGTGCCAGCAGTTTCGGGGTTCTCGAGCAGTACTTC,CASSFGVLEQYF
TRBJ2-2,TRBD2,NA,TRBV5-1,TGCGCCAGCAGCTTTAGCGGGGTGATGAACACCGGGGAGCTGTTTTTT,CASSFSGVMNTGELFF
TRBJ2-5,NA,many,TRBV19,TGTGCCAGTATTGGGTATCCACAAGAGACCCAGTACTTC,CASIGYPQETQYF
TRBJ1-1,NA,many,TRBV4-2,TGTGCCAGCACCCCTGAATCAGTGTTGAGGGGTGGCACTGAAGCTTTCTTT,CASTPESVLRGGTEAFF
TRBJ2-3,NA,many,TRBV14,TGTGCCAGCAGCCAATATAGACAGGCCTATTTCGGGGCAGATACGCAGTATTTT,CASSQYRQAYFGADTQYF
TRBJ2-7,NA,NA,TRBV12-3/TRBV12-4,TGTGCCAGCAGCCCTATAGTAATAGCGTATTCCTACGAGCAGTACTTC,CASSPIVIAYSYEQYF
TRBJ1-6,TRBD1,medium-sized,TRBV12-3/TRBV12-4,TGTGCCAGCAGTTTAGGACAGGGGTTTCGCTCACCCCTCCACTTT,CASSLGQGFRSPLHF
TRBJ1-2,NA,medium-sized,TRBV5-1,TGCGCCAGCAGCTTGGGGGACAACTATGGCTACACCTTC,CASSLGDNYGYTF
TRBJ2-7,NA,many,TRBV7-2,TGTGCCAGCAGCTTAGCAGGGGGGGCCCTCTCCTACGAGCAGTACTTC,CASSLAGGALSYEQYF
TRBJ2-1,TRBD2,NA,TRBV6-2/TRBV6-3,TGTGCCAGCAACACGGGAGGAGAGTCGAATGAGCAGTTCTTC,CASNTGGESNEQFF